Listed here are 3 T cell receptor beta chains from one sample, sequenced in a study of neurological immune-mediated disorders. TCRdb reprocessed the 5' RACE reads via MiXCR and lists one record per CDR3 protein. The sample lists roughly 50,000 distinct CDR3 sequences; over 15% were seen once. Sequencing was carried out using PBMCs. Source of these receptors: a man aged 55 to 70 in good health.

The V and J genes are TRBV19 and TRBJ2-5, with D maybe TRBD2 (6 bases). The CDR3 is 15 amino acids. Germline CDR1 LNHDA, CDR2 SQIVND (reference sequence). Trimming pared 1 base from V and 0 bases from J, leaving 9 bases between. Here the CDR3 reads CASSIVWDYQETQYF. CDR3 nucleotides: TGTGCCAGTAGTATAGTTTGGGACTACCAAGAGACCCAGTACTTC.

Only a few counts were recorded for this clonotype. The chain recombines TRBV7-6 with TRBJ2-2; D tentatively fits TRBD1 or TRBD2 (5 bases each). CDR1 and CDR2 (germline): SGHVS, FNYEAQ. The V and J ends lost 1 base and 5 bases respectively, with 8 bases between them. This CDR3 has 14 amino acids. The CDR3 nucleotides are TGTGCCAGCAGCTTAGTATGGGGGACCGGGGAGCTGTTTTTT. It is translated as CASSLVWGTGELFF.

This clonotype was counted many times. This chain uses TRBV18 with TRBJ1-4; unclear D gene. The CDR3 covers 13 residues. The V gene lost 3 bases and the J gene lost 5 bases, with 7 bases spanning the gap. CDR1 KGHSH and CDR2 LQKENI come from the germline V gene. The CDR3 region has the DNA TGTGCCAGCTCACCCCGGGAAAATGAAAAACTGTTTTTT. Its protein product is CASSPRENEKLFF.